Here is one TCR beta chain with its context. The target antigen is unknown. 60 Vbeta and 13 Jbeta primers were used in PCR. Profiled with immunoSEQ multiplex PCR; TCRdb holds only in-frame clones, not every one. The table records approximately 84,000 clones, about 77% of them present only once. This sample is part of a study of cytomegalovirus exposure and HLA in healthy donors. Broader study findings: Earlier findings revealed that most TCR beta V segments proved productive either about 87% or about 30% of the time. Further analysis, carried out later, found HLA-associated TCR beta chains more clonally expanded than equally common other chains. A likely sequencing artifact accounted for one observed cluster of highly shared sequence variants.

There are 15 residues in the CDR3. The germline CDR1 and CDR2 sequences are KGHSH and LQKENI. Trimming cost V 3 bases and J 6 bases; bases outside gene matches: 9. This sequence originates from a male donor in good health and CMV-seropositive. The chain has TRBV18 and TRBJ2-3, with TRBD1 identical over 7 bases. The source material was PBMCs. The CDR3 DNA follows: TGTGCCAGCTCACCCAGACAGGGTTTTCGGGATACGCAGTATTTT. Translation: CASSPRQGFRDTQYF.